The rows below give T cell receptor beta chains drawn from one sample of a study of response to subunit inactivated influenza vaccine. MiXCR, applied by TCRdb to the RT-PCR reads, yields one record per CDR3 protein. The sample holds about 520,000 distinct CDR3 sequences, approximately 7.2% seen once. The sequenced sample was PBMCs from blood, obtained 23 to 25 months after vaccination. These receptors were collected from a man in his fifties or sixties who received an inactivated influenza vaccine. The CDR3 runs from the conserved cysteine through the conserved F or W. A D gene is named only where the DNA matches it firmly. Some rows mark clone size as missing; the rest say once, few, many or name a class of expanded clone.

D: .
J: TRBJ2-1
length: 13
size: many
V: TRBV11-2
DNA: TGTGCCAGCACCTGGACCCTCTACAATGAGCAGTTCTTC
CDR3: CASTWTLYNEQFF

D: TRBD2
J: TRBJ2-1
length: 20
size: few
V: TRBV4-2
DNA: TGTGCCAGCAGCCCCCGTTCGGGTAGCGGGGGGATCAGCTCCTACAATGAGCAGTTCTTC
CDR3: CASSPRSGSGGISSYNEQFF

D: .
J: TRBJ1-2
length: 13
size: many
V: TRBV7-2
DNA: TGTGCCAGCAGCTTAGGGCCGCTGAGGGACTACACCTTC
CDR3: CASSLGPLRDYTF

D: .
J: TRBJ1-6
length: 15
size: .
V: TRBV27
DNA: TGTGCCAGCAGTTACCGGACCCCTCCAACGTCACCCCTCCACTTT
CDR3: CASSYRTPPTSPLHF

D: .
J: TRBJ1-2
length: 13
size: many
V: TRBV12-3/TRBV12-4
DNA: TGTGCCAGCAGCCTCGGGGGAGGCTATGGCTACACCTTC
CDR3: CASSLGGGYGYTF

D: .
J: TRBJ1-2
length: 16
size: few
V: TRBV12-3/TRBV12-4
DNA: TGTGCCAGCAGTTTAACGGGGGGCCAGGTCTCCTATGGCTACACCTTC
CDR3: CASSLTGGQVSYGYTF

D: TRBD1
J: TRBJ1-6
length: 15
size: .
V: TRBV20-1
DNA: TGCAGTGCTAGAGATGAGGGGGCCGTTAATTCACCCCTCCACTTT
CDR3: CSARDEGAVNSPLHF

D: TRBD1
J: TRBJ2-1
length: 14
size: many
V: TRBV20-1
DNA: TGCAGTGCTAGCGCAACCGACAAGGGGGCAGGGCAGTTCTTC
CDR3: CSASATDKGAGQFF

D: .
J: TRBJ2-3
length: 13
size: many
V: TRBV11-2
DNA: TGTGCCAGCAGCTTAGTTATTGCAGATACGCAGTATTTT
CDR3: CASSLVIADTQYF

D: .
J: TRBJ2-1
length: 15
size: few
V: TRBV12-3/TRBV12-4
DNA: TGTGCCAGCAGCATGGGACATGGCTCCTACAATGAGCAGTTCTTC
CDR3: CASSMGHGSYNEQFF

D: .
J: TRBJ2-1
length: 16
size: .
V: TRBV11-2
DNA: TGTGCCAGCAGCTCGATAATGGGACTGGCTTGGGGTGAGCAGTTCTTC
CDR3: CASSSIMGLAWGEQFF

D: TRBD2
J: TRBJ2-3
length: 17
size: .
V: TRBV4-3
DNA: TGCGCCAGCAGCCGACAGACCGGGACTAGCGGACCAGATACGCAGTATTTT
CDR3: CASSRQTGTSGPDTQYF

D: .
J: TRBJ2-7
length: 14
size: .
V: TRBV20-1
DNA: TGCAGTGCTAGAGATCTAGCTGATTCCTACGAGCAGTACTTC
CDR3: CSARDLADSYEQYF

D: TRBD2
J: TRBJ2-1
length: 16
size: .
V: TRBV12-3/TRBV12-4
DNA: TGTGCCAGCACCTCAGAGGGGGGACTAGCCTACAATGAGCAGTTCTTC
CDR3: CASTSEGGLAYNEQFF

D: .
J: TRBJ2-5
length: 14
size: many
V: TRBV7-3
DNA: TGTGCCAGCAGCTTAATGGGGGGCTTGGAGACCCAGTACTTC
CDR3: CASSLMGGLETQYF

D: .
J: TRBJ2-6
length: 15
size: .
V: TRBV5-1
DNA: TGCGCCAGCAGCTTGGAGATACCTGGGGCCAACGTCCTGACTTTC
CDR3: CASSLEIPGANVLTF

D: .
J: TRBJ2-5
length: 15
size: .
V: TRBV6-1
DNA: TGTGCCAGCAGCCACCCCCGCTCGGGAGAGGAGACCCAGTACTTC
CDR3: CASSHPRSGEETQYF

D: TRBD2
J: TRBJ2-7
length: 11
size: many
V: TRBV20-1
DNA: TGCAGTGCTAGGACTAGCGGGAGGCTCTACTTC
CDR3: CSARTSGRLYF

D: TRBD1
J: TRBJ1-4
length: 13
size: .
V: TRBV20-1
DNA: TGCAGTGCAAGACAGGGGGCCCATGAAAAACTGTTTTTT
CDR3: CSARQGAHEKLFF

D: .
J: TRBJ2-3
length: 16
size: few
V: TRBV11-2
DNA: TGTGCCAGCAGCTTCCGTAAACTAGGGCACACAGATACGCAGTATTTT
CDR3: CASSFRKLGHTDTQYF

D: .
J: TRBJ2-5
length: 13
size: .
V: TRBV6-1
DNA: TGTGCCAGCAGCACCCGGGGTCGCGAGACCCAGTACTTC
CDR3: CASSTRGRETQYF

D: .
J: TRBJ2-4
length: 15
size: few
V: TRBV6-1
DNA: TGTGCCAGCAGTGAACAGGGTGCAGCCAAAAACATTCAGTACTTC
CDR3: CASSEQGAAKNIQYF

D: .
J: TRBJ2-5
length: 13
size: few
V: TRBV5-1
DNA: TGCGCCAGCAGCTTTAACCTTCGGGAGACCCAGTACTTC
CDR3: CASSFNLRETQYF

D: TRBD2
J: TRBJ2-1
length: 15
size: many
V: TRBV19
DNA: TGTGCCAGTAGTATGACTAGCGGGAAGTACAATGAGCAGTTCTTC
CDR3: CASSMTSGKYNEQFF

D: .
J: TRBJ2-2
length: 17
size: few
V: TRBV6-5
DNA: TGTGCCAGCAGTTACTCGATTCGGGGGATGAACACCGGGGAGCTGTTTTTT
CDR3: CASSYSIRGMNTGELFF

D: .
J: TRBJ2-6
length: 16
size: .
V: TRBV20-1
DNA: TGCAGTGCTAGAGACCCGCGGTCTTCTGGGGCCAACGTCCTGACTTTC
CDR3: CSARDPRSSGANVLTF

D: .
J: TRBJ2-3
length: 13
size: many
V: TRBV20-1
DNA: TGCAGTGCTAGTGGCGCTCGCACAGATACGCAGTATTTT
CDR3: CSASGARTDTQYF

D: TRBD1
J: TRBJ1-2
length: 14
size: few
V: TRBV20-1
DNA: TGCAGTGCTAGACAGACAGGGGGTGACTATGGCTACACCTTC
CDR3: CSARQTGGDYGYTF

D: TRBD1
J: TRBJ1-5
length: 15
size: .
V: TRBV20-1
DNA: TGCAGTGCCCAGGAGGACAGGGATTGGAGGCAGCCCCAGCATTTT
CDR3: CSAQEDRDWRQPQHF

D: TRBD2
J: TRBJ2-1
length: 14
size: few
V: TRBV3-1
DNA: TGTGCCAGCAGCCAATCTAGCGGGACCCATGAGCAGTTCTTC
CDR3: CASSQSSGTHEQFF

D: TRBD2
J: TRBJ2-1
length: 17
size: .
V: TRBV7-2
DNA: TGTGCCAGCAGCTCCCGACTAGCGGGATATACTTACAATGAGCAGTTCTTC
CDR3: CASSSRLAGYTYNEQFF

D: TRBD2
J: TRBJ2-3
length: 16
size: few
V: TRBV9
DNA: TGTGCCAGCAGCGTAGGCGGGGGGCTGAGCACAGATACGCAGTATTTT
CDR3: CASSVGGGLSTDTQYF

D: .
J: TRBJ1-5
length: 15
size: .
V: TRBV7-2
DNA: TGTGCCAGCAGCCAACAACAGGGAATACATCAGCCCCAGCATTTT
CDR3: CASSQQQGIHQPQHF

D: TRBD2
J: TRBJ2-7
length: 14
size: many
V: TRBV2
DNA: TGTGCCAGCAGTCAGAGCGGGGTGACTTACGAGCAGTACTTC
CDR3: CASSQSGVTYEQYF

D: .
J: TRBJ2-5
length: 15
size: many
V: TRBV5-8
DNA: TGTGCCAGCAGCTTTTTAGGCGGCGAGCAAGAGACCCAGTACTTC
CDR3: CASSFLGGEQETQYF

D: .
J: TRBJ2-5
length: 11
size: few
V: TRBV25-1
DNA: TGTGCCAGCACAGGGAAAGAGACCCAGTACTTC
CDR3: CASTGKETQYF

D: TRBD2
J: TRBJ2-4
length: 13
size: .
V: TRBV10-3
DNA: TGTGCCACCAGGGTGGGAGGGCAGAACATTCAGTACTTC
CDR3: CATRVGGQNIQYF

D: .
J: TRBJ2-2
length: 15
size: few
V: TRBV10-3
DNA: TGTGCCATCAGTGGACAGGAAGCGGGCACCGGGGAGCTGTTTTTT
CDR3: CAISGQEAGTGELFF

D: .
J: TRBJ2-7
length: 14
size: many
V: TRBV28
DNA: TGTGCCAGCAGTTCGGCGGGGACCTTCTACGAGCAGTACTTC
CDR3: CASSSAGTFYEQYF

D: TRBD2
J: TRBJ2-1
length: 14
size: .
V: TRBV6-1
DNA: TGTGCCAGCACCCCCGGGACTAGCCGCAATGAGCAGTTCTTC
CDR3: CASTPGTSRNEQFF

D: TRBD2
J: TRBJ2-1
length: 16
size: .
V: TRBV6-1
DNA: TGTGCCAGCAGCAAATCCGGGACTAGCGGGAGACATGAGCAGTTCTTC
CDR3: CASSKSGTSGRHEQFF